The next 12 T cell receptor beta chains were all read from a single sample in a study of blood T cell repertoires in COVID-19. Profiled with immunoSEQ multiplex PCR; TCRdb holds only in-frame clones, not every one. The top ten hold about 4.2% of the sample, which has 80,000 to 100,000 clones, 70% to 90% seen once. The sample was peripheral blood. The receptors come from a man in his 70s with acute or convalescent COVID-19.

The chain has TRBV25-1 and TRBJ2-2, with 10 positions matching TRBD1. This CDR3 comprises 15 residues. V dropped 6 bases and J dropped 3; count of bases not matched to a gene: 4. Per the germline V gene, CDR1 is MGHDK and CDR2 is SYGVNS. The CDR3 region has the DNA TGTGCCAGCAGGGCAGGACAGGGGGACACCGGGGAGCTGTTTTTT. The encoded protein is CASRAGQGDTGELFF.

This clone appeared a few times. V and J are TRBV3-1 (or the pseudogene TRBV3-2) and TRBJ2-4; maybe TRBD2 (7 bases). The CDR3 runs to 15 residues. The V end lost 4 bases, the J end lost 3 bases, and 13 bases lay between the germline ends. Germline assignment: CDR1 LGHDT and CDR2 YNNKEL (reference sequence). CDR3 region: CASSLRRGGKNIQYF. The CDR3, as DNA: TGTGCCAGCAGCCTACGGAGGGGGGGCAAAAACATTCAGTACTTC.

The chain is built from TRBV11-2 and TRBJ2-3; 8 bases align to TRBD1. V lost 2 bases, J lost 4 bases, and 8 bases stayed unmatched. Germline CDR1 is SGHAT and CDR2 is FQNNGV. CDR3 length equals 16 residues. The CDR3, as DNA: TGTGCCAGCAGCTTATACCCCGCAGGGGGCCCAGATACGCAGTATTTT. Amino acids: CASSLYPAGGPDTQYF. Filled out from reference TRBV11-2 and TRBJ2-3, the complete variable domain reads EAGVAQSPRYKIIEKRQSVAFWCNPISGHATLYWYQQILGQGPKLLIQFQNNGVVDDSQLPKDRFSAERLKGVDSTLKIQPAKLEDSAVYLCASSLYPAGGPDTQYFGPGTRLTVL.

The chain couples TRBV5-5 to TRBJ2-7; possible D gene TRBD2, 5 bases. Germline V gene lookup returns CDR1 SGHKS and CDR2 YYEKEE (reference sequence). The CDR3 length is 14 residues. V was clipped by 5 bases and J by 0 bases, with 12 bases between them. CDR3 protein: CASRPEGSSYEQYF. CDR3 sequence (DNA): TGTGCCAGCAGGCCCGAGGGTAGCTCCTACGAGCAGTACTTC.

This chain connects TRBV6-5 to TRBJ1-6; no firm D call. CDR1 is MNHEY, CDR2 SVGAGI, per germline. This CDR3 has 14 residues. Trimming pared 4 bases from V and 3 bases from J, leaving 7 bases between. CDR3 amino acids: CASSSSLYNSPLHF. In DNA, the CDR3 is TGTGCCAGCAGTTCTAGCCTCTATAATTCACCCCTCCACTTT.

This sequence joins TRBV5-1 and TRBJ1-4, with 10 positions matching TRBD1. From germline, CDR1 is SGHRS and CDR2 YFSETQ. The V segment lost 4 bases and the J segment 6 bases; nucleotides outside the gene matches: 3. The CDR3 runs 14 residues. The CDR3 DNA follows: TGCGCCAGCAGCCTTGGGACAGGGGATGAAAAACTGTTTTTT. Encoded protein: CASSLGTGDEKLFF.

The chain links TRBV20-1 to TRBJ1-2, with unresolved D. V gave up 3 bases and J gave up 0 bases, with 8 bases separating them. The CDR3 loop spans 13 amino acids. Germline CDR1 is DFQATT and CDR2 is SNEGSKA (reference sequence). CDR3 residues: CSASGLPNYGYTF. DNA of the CDR3: TGCAGTGCTAGTGGACTGCCTAACTATGGCTACACCTTC.

This chain uses TRBV4-2 with TRBJ1-1; tentative D call: TRBD1 (6 bases). The V gene's germline CDR1 is LGHNA and CDR2 YNFKEQ. CDR3 length: 14 residues. V was pared by 1 base and J by 3 bases, with 9 bases between. Here the CDR3 DNA reads TGTGCCAGCAGCCAAGCCAGGGGCGACACTGAAGCTTTCTTT. This encodes CASSQARGDTEAFF.

The V gene is TRBV2, the J gene TRBJ1-5; 8 bases fit TRBD1. CDR1 is SNHLY, CDR2 FYNNEI, per germline. Germline trimming cut 8 bases from V and 2 bases from J; bases unmatched to any gene: 11. The length of the CDR3 is 16 residues. CDR3 sequence reads: CASSTGATNGNQPQHF. The CDR3 bases are TGTGCCAGCTCGACAGGGGCCACGAATGGCAATCAGCCCCAGCATTTT.

For the CDR3, the DNA is TGTGCCAGCAGCCTCCAGGATTCGACCGCCGAGCAGTACGTC. It yields the protein CASSLQDSTAEQYV. The rearrangement links TRBV5-5 to TRBJ2-7, with D hard to call. V gave up 4 bases and J gave up 6 bases, with 17 bases separating them. Germline CDR1 SGHKS, CDR2 YYEKEE (reference sequence). The CDR3 length is 14 residues.

V gene TRBV28 combines with J gene TRBJ2-2; D is possibly TRBD1 (6 bases). The ends were cut back, 6 bases at V and 1 base at J, with 15 bases in the middle. Germline V CDR1 and CDR2: MDHEN, SYDVKM. The CDR3 contains 16 residues. CDR3 coding DNA: TGTGCCAGCAGGTTCCTGGGGACAAAGAACACCGGGGAGCTGTTTTTT. It translates to CASRFLGTKNTGELFF.

The chain has TRBV11-2 and TRBJ2-3; 12 nucleotides align to TRBD2. Per the germline V gene, CDR1 is SGHAT and CDR2 is FQNNGV. V gave up 5 bases and J gave up 8 bases; unmatched junction bases: 8. The CDR3 has 15 amino acids. The CDR3, as DNA: TGTGCCAGCAGCACCTCTAGCGGGGGGGCCGTTACGCAGTATTTT. This gives the protein CASSTSSGGAVTQYF.